The subject of this entry is one T cell receptor beta chain. What it binds is unknown. The sample is drawn from a study of early T cells in non-severe SARS-CoV-2 infection. Study information: Unsorted whole-blood RNA was sequenced in bulk, leaving chains unpaired.

Overall study results and limits: Comparison of clonotypes with VDJdb favored anti-spike CD8 responses while missing private and CD4 specificities.

The TCR library protocol was used to attach unique molecular identifiers. These identifiers were attached to individual cDNA molecules. TCRdb reanalysed the 5' RACE reads using MiXCR and keeps one entry per CDR3 protein. In the table there are approximately 120,000 distinct CDR3 sequences, about 15% of which are singletons. V was shortened by 3 bases and J by 6 bases, with 13 bases between the two germline ends. The CDR3 consists of 14 residues. Germline V gives CDR1 MGHRA, CDR2 YSYEKL. This TCR was recovered from an adult who was a healthcare worker with PCR-confirmed SARS-CoV-2 infection or an uninfected control (not recorded which). The source material was whole blood. This chain joins TRBV4-1 and TRBJ2-3, with D hard to call. CDR3: CASSQTPNADTQYF. DNA of the CDR3: TGCGCCAGCAGCCAGACCCCTAACGCTGATACGCAGTATTTT.